One and the same sample provided the 2 T cell receptor beta chains below, sequenced in a study of graft-versus-host responses after intestinal transplantation. Assay used: immunoSEQ multiplex PCR; TCRdb lists only in-frame clones, some missing. The sample contains 85,000 to 100,000 clones, more than 85% of which appear only once. These receptors are not linked to any known antigen. Source: unstimulated CD8+ T cells sorted from spleen or lymph node cells, taken before intestinal transplant. These receptors were taken from a human donor who received an intestinal transplant.

V is TRBV4-3 and J is TRBJ1-1; the match to TRBD1 covers 7 bases. J was trimmed by 3 bases and V by 0 bases; bases with no gene match: 19. This CDR3 contains 20 residues. Germline V gene lookup returns CDR1 LGHNA and CDR2 YSLEER. The CDR3 is CASSQEGDSFTTIWDTEAFF. CDR3 DNA: TGCGCCAGCAGCCAAGAGGGGGACAGCTTTACAACAATCTGGGACACTGAAGCTTTCTTT.

This clone was observed a few times. CDR3 nucleotides: TGTGCCAGCAGCTTAGTGGCGGGGGACACTGAAGCTTTCTTT. This sequence encodes CASSLVAGDTEAFF. The rearrangement joins TRBV11-2 to TRBJ1-1, with TRBD1 as a possible D gene (5 bases). Trimming removed 1 base from V and 3 bases from J, with 9 bases in between. The germline V gene encodes CDR1 SGHAT and CDR2 FQNNGV. The CDR3 length is 14 residues.